Shown below are 26 T cell receptor beta chains from a single sample sequenced in a study of blood T cell repertoires in COVID-19. TCRdb keeps only in-frame clones here, not all; method: immunoSEQ multiplex PCR. The table lists about 50,000 clones, 85% of them singletons. Sequencing used peripheral blood. These TCRs come from an older woman with acute or convalescent COVID-19.

The chain carries TRBV29-1 and TRBJ2-7; tentative D call: TRBD1 (7 bases). V lost 6 bases and J lost 6, with 21 bases in between. The CDR3 length is 14 residues. Germline V gene lookup returns CDR1 SQVTM and CDR2 ANQGSEA. The CDR3 DNA reads TGCAGCGTCACAGGGGCCTCGGGACTGGGCGAGCAGTACTTC. Translation gives CSVTGASGLGEQYF.

The gene calls are TRBV3-1 (or the pseudogene TRBV3-2) and TRBJ1-3; TRBD1 might be the D (5 bases). Germline V gives CDR1 LGHDT, CDR2 YNNKEL (reference sequence). Between the trimmed V and J ends, which lost 4 bases and 0 bases, there was a span of 13 bases. The CDR3 contains 16 residues. CDR3 protein: CASSPGAGSSGNTIYF. CDR3 coding DNA: TGTGCCAGCAGCCCCGGGGCCGGGAGCTCTGGAAACACCATATATTTT.

V and J are TRBV6-1 and TRBJ2-7; weak D call: TRBD1 (5 bases). The ends were cut back, 3 bases at V and 2 bases at J, with 11 bases in the middle. Per germline, CDR1 MNHNS and CDR2 SASEGT. This CDR3 has 14 residues. CDR3: CASSEGPRAYEQYF. CDR3 DNA: TGTGCCAGCAGTGAGGGGCCTAGGGCCTACGAGCAGTACTTC.

The chain has TRBV29-1 and TRBJ1-1; TRBD1 matches 9 bases. Trimming took 6 bases from V and 1 from J; bases not matched to a gene: 3. CDR1 and CDR2 (germline): SQVTM, ANQGSEA. This CDR3 has 13 amino acids. The CDR3 DNA reads as TGCAGCGTCTCGACAGGGGGGAACACTGAAGCTTTCTTT. Encoded protein: CSVSTGGNTEAFF. The complete variable domain, with remaining parts taken from reference TRBV29-1 and TRBJ1-1, reads SAVISQKPSRDICQRGTSLTIQCQVDSQVTMMFWYRQQPGQSLTLIATANQGSEATYESGFVIDKFPISRPNLTFSTLTVSNMSPEDSSIYLCSVSTGGNTEAFFGQGTRLTVV.

This chain links TRBV10-3 with TRBJ2-7; D not resolved. The germline V gene has CDR1 ENHRY and CDR2 SYGVKD. Trimming took off 4 bases at V and 3 bases at J, with 10 bases between the two ends. The CDR3 has 13 residues. The CDR3 nucleotides are TGTGCCATCAGTGGAGAGCCCGGCTACGAGCAGTACTTC. Protein: CAISGEPGYEQYF.

Only a few counts were recorded for this clone. This chain links TRBV3-1 (or the pseudogene TRBV3-2) with TRBJ1-3; TRBD1 might be the D (5 bases). Deletions cut 1 base from V and 4 bases from J, with 5 bases between. CDR3 length: 13 amino acids. Germline assignment: CDR1 LGHDT and CDR2 YNNKEL (reference sequence). CDR3 bases: TGTGCCAGCAGCCAAGGACAGGGAAACACCATATATTTT. This encodes CASSQGQGNTIYF.

The rearrangement uses TRBV3-1 (or the pseudogene TRBV3-2) and TRBJ1-1; weak D call: TRBD1 (6 bases). V shed 0 bases and J shed 4 bases, with 9 bases lying between them. Germline CDR1 and CDR2: LGHDT and YNNKEL (reference sequence). This CDR3 spans 14 amino acids. The CDR3 region is CASSQDSRGTEAFF. In DNA form, the CDR3 reads TGTGCCAGCAGCCAAGATAGCAGGGGCACTGAAGCTTTCTTT.

The chain employs TRBV15 and TRBJ1-3; 7 bases are shared with TRBD1. The CDR3 is 16 residues long. The V gene's germline CDR1 is LNHNV and CDR2 YYDKDF (reference sequence). V shed 1 base and J 2 bases; nucleotides not matched to a gene: 5. CDR3 sequence (DNA): TGTGCCACCAGCAGAGGACAGGGAGGACCTGGAAACACCATATATTTT. It yields the protein CATSRGQGGPGNTIYF.

The genes are TRBV7-8 and TRBJ2-7; 10 positions agree with TRBD2. Germline CDR1 and CDR2: SGHVS and FQNEAQ. The CDR3 is made up of 16 amino acids. J lost 2 bases, V lost 4 bases, and 8 bases had no gene match. This CDR3 is CASSSVVAGGTYEQYF. For the CDR3, the DNA is TGTGCCAGCAGCTCGGTGGTAGCGGGAGGAACCTACGAGCAGTACTTC.

The rearrangement uses TRBV6-5 and TRBJ1-1; maybe TRBD1 (6 bases). With 6 bases removed from V and 10 bases from J, the gap between germline ends came to 15 bases. CDR3 length: 12 residues. CDR1 is MNHEY and CDR2 is SVGAGI in the germline V gene. CDR3 nucleotides: TGTGCCAGCAGGGCCCGGGACATTGGAGCTTTCTTT. Protein sequence: CASRARDIGAFF.

The chain employs TRBV7-6 and TRBJ1-4; D may be TRBD1 (6 bases). Per the germline V gene, CDR1 is SGHVS and CDR2 is FNYEAQ. The length of the CDR3 is 15 residues. V lost 5 bases and J 4 bases, leaving 14 bases between the germline ends. The CDR3, as DNA: TGTGCCAGCAGCCACTCGGGGGGCATTAATGAAAAACTGTTTTTT. Its protein product is CASSHSGGINEKLFF.

This chain joins TRBV3-1 (or the pseudogene TRBV3-2) and TRBJ1-2; no definite D call. The germline V gene has CDR1 LGHDT and CDR2 YNNKEL (reference sequence). The ends were cut back, 4 bases at V and 4 bases at J, with 16 bases in the middle. The CDR3 loop spans 15 amino acids. The CDR3 region has the DNA TGTGCCAGCAGCCGAAGCTCTCCTTCCGTCTATGGCTACACCTTC. It specifies CASSRSSPSVYGYTF.

V is TRBV10-3 and J is TRBJ1-4; perhaps TRBD1 as D (5 bases). The CDR3 runs to 12 residues. V lost 4 bases, J lost 7 bases, and 7 bases lay in between. The germline V gene encodes CDR1 ENHRY and CDR2 SYGVKD. CDR3 amino acids: CAISGDSEKLFF. The CDR3 bases are TGTGCCATCAGTGGAGACAGTGAAAAACTGTTTTTT.

The chain links TRBV9 to TRBJ2-5; 7 bases are a match to TRBD1. J gave up 3 bases and V 4 bases, and 6 bases lay outside the gene matches. Germline V lookup: CDR1 SGDLS, CDR2 YYNGEE. The CDR3 totals 14 residues. As DNA, the CDR3 is TGTGCCAGCAGCCCACCTGACAGGGAAGAGACCCAGTACTTC. Translated: CASSPPDREETQYF.

The chain is built from TRBV4-2 and TRBJ2-3; TRBD2 agrees at 7 bases. This CDR3 spans 14 amino acids. Germline values: CDR1 LGHNA, CDR2 YNFKEQ. J was trimmed by 3 bases and V by 6 bases; bases with no gene match: 6. This chain's CDR3 is CASRGGLVTDTQYF. The CDR3 nucleotides are TGTGCCAGCAGAGGCGGACTAGTGACAGATACGCAGTATTTT.

Judged by abundance, this clone is medium-sized. The rearrangement joins TRBV5-6 to TRBJ1-2, with a weak D call TRBD1 (5 bases). The germline V gene encodes CDR1 SGHDT and CDR2 YYEEEE. V gave up 2 bases and J gave up 3 bases, with 8 bases separating them. The CDR3 contains 13 residues. The CDR3 DNA reads as TGTGCCAGCAGCTTTCAGGGCCACTATGGCTACACCTTC. This translates into CASSFQGHYGYTF.

The CDR3 loop reads CAWNFRLADNEQFF. The CDR3 coding sequence is TGTGCCTGGAATTTTAGACTAGCGGACAATGAGCAGTTCTTC. V gene TRBV30 combines with J gene TRBJ2-1; 9 nucleotides match TRBD2. Per the germline V gene, CDR1 is GTSNPN and CDR2 is SVGIG (reference sequence). The CDR3 has 14 residues. Trimming cost V 4 bases and J 5 bases; bases outside gene matches: 6.

The chain links TRBV5-1 to TRBJ2-3, with 8 bases aligning to TRBD2. The germline V gene has CDR1 SGHRS and CDR2 YFSETQ. After removal of 1 base from V and 4 bases from J, the junction contained 8 bases not matched to a gene. The CDR3 spans 16 residues. The CDR3 loop reads CASSLWPSGSSDTQYF. The CDR3 DNA follows: TGCGCCAGCAGCTTGTGGCCTAGCGGGTCATCAGATACGCAGTATTTT.

The rearrangement joins TRBV2 to TRBJ1-4; 12 bases match TRBD1. This CDR3 spans 15 amino acids. Losses at the gene ends were 7 bases for V and 7 bases for J; bases not matched to a gene: 7. CDR1 and CDR2 (germline): SNHLY, FYNNEI. The DNA of the CDR3 is TGTGCCAGCACCAAGGGACAGGGGGCGGGTGAAAAACTGTTTTTT. This sequence encodes CASTKGQGAGEKLFF.

The CDR3 DNA follows: TGTGCCAGTAGTGGTGGACACCTTAATCAGCCCCAGCATTTT. Translated, it gives CASSGGHLNQPQHF. The chain employs TRBV19 and TRBJ1-5; D perhaps matches TRBD1 (5 bases). Germline V lookup: CDR1 LNHDA, CDR2 SQIVND (reference sequence). V dropped 5 bases and J dropped 4 bases, with 12 bases sitting between them. CDR3 length: 14 amino acids.

This chain links TRBV10-3 with TRBJ2-1; TRBD2 agrees at 9 bases. Germline V gene lookup returns CDR1 ENHRY and CDR2 SYGVKD. V lost 7 bases to trimming and J lost 1 base; unmatched junction nucleotides: 14. This CDR3 is built from 18 residues. The CDR3 DNA sequence: TGTGCCATCACTCCCGAGGGACTTAGCGGGAGTTCCTACAATGAGCAGTTCTTC. This gives the protein CAITPEGLSGSSYNEQFF.

The V gene is TRBV21-1, the J gene TRBJ1-1; the D call in the table, TRBD1, was not verified against the DNA. TRBV21-1 is a recognized pseudogene. CDR3 size: 15 residues. The CDR3 sequence is CASSSRTGGNTEAFF. CDR3 nucleotide sequence: TGTGCCAGCAGCTCCCGGACAGGGGGTAACACTGAAGCTTTCTTT.

This clone appeared once. V usage is TRBV18 and J usage is TRBJ1-5, with D perhaps matching TRBD1 (6 bases). Germline-derived CDR1 and CDR2 are KGHSH and LQKENI. This CDR3 has 14 residues. V was clipped by 5 bases and J by 5 bases, with 13 bases between them. The DNA of the CDR3 is TGTGCCAGCTCAGCCGACAGGCGGTATCAGCCCCAGCATTTT. It encodes CASSADRRYQPQHF.

The V gene is TRBV7-2, the J gene TRBJ2-1; D ambiguous. CDR1 SGHTA and CDR2 FQGNSA come from the germline V gene. The length of the CDR3 is 11 residues. The V and J ends lost 2 bases and 9 bases respectively, with 5 bases between them. CDR3 sequence (DNA): TGTGCCAGCAGCTTATCGGTTGAGCAGTTCTTC. Protein: CASSLSVEQFF.

The CDR3 spells CASSQGGSEDTQYF. DNA for the CDR3: TGTGCCAGCAGCCAAGGCGGGAGCGAAGATACGCAGTATTTT. The chain is built from TRBV11-1 and TRBJ2-3; 7 nucleotides align to TRBD2. This CDR3 spans 14 amino acids. The germline V gene encodes CDR1 SGHAT and CDR2 FQDESV (reference sequence). The V segment lost 5 bases and the J segment 5 bases; nucleotides outside the gene matches: 7.

This chain joins TRBV19 and TRBJ1-2; 10 bases match TRBD1. Trimming removed 7 bases from V and 2 bases from J; junction bases left unmatched: 4. The V gene's germline CDR1 is LNHDA and CDR2 SQIVND (reference sequence). The CDR3 loop spans 14 amino acids. Written as DNA, the CDR3 is TGTGCCAGTACCATGACAGGGGGCAACTATGGCTACACCTTC. It encodes CASTMTGGNYGYTF.